This entry lists 20 T cell receptor beta chains sequenced from one sample in a study of CD8 T cells in ankylosing spondylitis (dated by TCRdb to 2017 to 2019). The research as a whole found: A TCR beta motif made up of seven or eight highly homologous amino acid variants appeared to be characteristic of blood from ankylosing spondylitis patients.

Receptor libraries were prepared by 5' RACE. Sequenced using an Illumina HiSeq 2500. Using fastp trimming at Q25 and MiXCR clonotype assembly, TCRdb reanalyzed the public sequencing data and kept in-frame beta chains. Merged by CDR3 protein, the rows form single entries marked with the most common genes and DNA. The sample table contains around 890,000 distinct CDR3 sequences; only one count was recorded for approximately 10% of them. Jointly, the top ten make up 0.45% to 0.6% of the sample. No antigen is known for these receptors. The source material was blood, either unsorted or a sorted T cell fraction (not recorded which). Every receptor here comes from a male donor with ankylosing spondylitis.

This clonotype came up many times. The chain uses TRBV5-1 and TRBJ2-7; possibly TRBD1 for D (5 bases). Looked up from germline, CDR1 is SGHRS and CDR2 is YFSETQ. The V end lost 2 bases, the J end lost 6 bases, and 12 bases lay between the germline ends. The length of the CDR3 is 13 residues. The CDR3 DNA is TGCGCCAGCAGCTTTTTCGGACATTCCGAGCAGTACTTC. It codes for CASSFFGHSEQYF.

A few counts support this clonotype. V and J are TRBV20-1 and TRBJ2-3; TRBD2 is a possible D gene (6 bases). There are 13 residues in the CDR3. Germline V gene data show CDR1 as DFQATT and CDR2 as SNEGSKA (reference sequence). V shed 5 bases and J shed 1 base, with 10 bases lying between them. CDR3 in DNA: TGCAGTGCTTCCGGGACTGGCACAGATACGCAGTATTTT. Translated: CSASGTGTDTQYF.

This clonotype was observed a handful of times. V is TRBV5-1 and J is TRBJ1-1; maybe TRBD1 (5 bases). The CDR3 sequence is 13 residues long. The germline V gene encodes CDR1 SGHRS and CDR2 YFSETQ. The V gene lost 6 bases and the J gene lost 9 bases, with 18 bases spanning the gap. The CDR3 DNA follows: TGCGCCAGCACGGGGAGCGGGGGGAATAAAGCTTTCTTT. Protein: CASTGSGGNKAFF.

This clonotype occurred many times. The chain recombines TRBV20-1 with TRBJ2-3; D could derive from TRBD1 or TRBD2 (5 bases each). CDR3 length equals 14 residues. V was pared by 0 bases and J by 2 bases, with 9 bases between. Germline assignment: CDR1 DFQATT and CDR2 SNEGSKA (reference sequence). This CDR3 reads CSARDLGVTDTQYF. The CDR3 DNA reads as TGCAGTGCTAGAGATCTGGGGGTCACAGATACGCAGTATTTT.

This clonotype was found many times. The CDR3 region has the DNA TGCAGCGTCGCCGGTCGCAACACAGATACGCAGTATTTT. Protein: CSVAGRNTDTQYF. This sequence joins TRBV29-1 and TRBJ2-3; D remains ambiguous. V was cut by 6 bases and J by 2 bases, with 12 bases left in between. CDR3 length: 13 residues. Germline-derived CDR1 and CDR2 are SQVTM and ANQGSEA.

V usage is TRBV7-8 and J usage is TRBJ2-3; 7 bases fit TRBD1. Trimming at V came to 0 bases and at J to 15 bases, leaving 6 bases not matched to a gene. This CDR3 comprises 12 residues. Looked up from germline, CDR1 is SGHVS and CDR2 is FQNEAQ. The CDR3: CASSLARGLPYF. The CDR3 DNA sequence: TGTGCCAGCAGCTTAGCTAGGGGGCTTCCATATTTT.

This clonotype was recorded at least ten times. The chain is built from TRBV4-2 and TRBJ1-1, with 7 bases matching TRBD1. Losses at the gene ends were 5 bases for V and 5 bases for J; bases not matched to a gene: 8. This CDR3 has 14 amino acids. Germline-derived CDR1 and CDR2 are LGHNA and YNFKEQ. The CDR3 sequence: CASSLPGGGTEAFF. The CDR3, as DNA: TGTGCCAGCAGCTTACCAGGGGGAGGAACTGAAGCTTTCTTT.

This clonotype was recorded a few times. The chain is built from TRBV7-2 and TRBJ2-7; TRBD2 matches 14 bases. After removal of 5 bases from V and 3 bases from J, the junction contained 6 bases not matched to a gene. This CDR3 has 16 amino acids. Per the germline V gene, CDR1 is SGHTA and CDR2 is FQGNSA. CDR3 sequence (DNA): TGTGCCAGCAGCAAAACCGGGACTAGCGGGAGCTACGAGCAGTACTTC. Its protein product is CASSKTGTSGSYEQYF.

This clonotype came up a few times. The chain carries TRBV5-1 and TRBJ2-7, with D tentatively TRBD1 or TRBD2 (5 bases each). The CDR3 has 15 amino acids. The germline V gene encodes CDR1 SGHRS and CDR2 YFSETQ. V lost 0 bases, J lost 2 bases, and 12 bases lay in between. Here the CDR3 DNA reads TGCGCCAGCAGCTTGGCCGGGACGGCTCCCTACGAGCAGTACTTC. This encodes CASSLAGTAPYEQYF.

There are a few counts of this clonotype. This chain links TRBV11-2 with TRBJ2-5; 12 nucleotides line up with TRBD2. The germline gives CDR1 SGHAT, CDR2 FQNNGV. The CDR3 runs 16 residues. The trim removed 1 base at V and 5 bases at J, leaving 5 bases unmatched. The CDR3 is CASSLGTSGAGETQYF. The CDR3 DNA is TGTGCCAGCAGCTTAGGGACTAGCGGGGCCGGGGAGACCCAGTACTTC.

This chain joins TRBV7-3 and TRBJ1-2; D is possibly TRBD1 (6 bases). The CDR3 is 13 amino acids. CDR1 is SGHTA, CDR2 FQGTGA, per germline. Trimming cost V 3 bases and J 7 bases, with 12 bases left between them. The CDR3 is CASSFAQGSGYTF. CDR3 sequence (DNA): TGTGCCAGCAGCTTTGCACAGGGTTCTGGCTACACCTTC.

As DNA, the CDR3 is TGTGCCAGCACATTGGGGACAGGGGGGAAGGAAAAACTGTTTTTT. This gives the protein CASTLGTGGKEKLFF. The chain has TRBV7-2 and TRBJ1-4, with TRBD1 matching over 11 bases. CDR3 size: 15 residues. Per the germline V gene, CDR1 is SGHTA and CDR2 is FQGNSA. The trim removed 7 bases at V and 8 bases at J, leaving 9 bases unmatched.

The gene calls are TRBV4-3 and TRBJ2-1; TRBD1 is a possible D gene (5 bases). Trimming stripped 2 bases from V and 5 bases from J, with 13 bases between. The CDR3 runs to 15 residues. Germline CDR1 is LGHNA and CDR2 is YSLEER. The CDR3 loop reads CASSQQGTGNNEQFF. The CDR3 coding sequence is TGCGCCAGCAGCCAACAGGGTACGGGTAACAATGAGCAGTTCTTC.

This sequence joins TRBV12-3 or TRBV12-4 and TRBJ1-5; no reliable D call. Trimming cost V 6 bases and J 7 bases, with 16 bases left between them. The CDR3 is 14 residues long. Written as DNA, the CDR3 is TGTGCCAGCAGCCATCAGCGGGTTGGGCAGCCCCAGCATTTT. This codes for CASSHQRVGQPQHF.

This clonotype was recorded a few times. CDR3 residues: CASSSDRQDGYTF. In DNA, the CDR3 is TGTGCCAGCAGCTCTGACAGGCAGGATGGCTACACCTTC. The genes are TRBV5-6 and TRBJ1-2; a weak D match, TRBD1 (6 bases). There are 13 residues in the CDR3. Germline-derived CDR1 and CDR2 are SGHDT and YYEEEE. The V and J ends lost 3 bases and 6 bases respectively, with 12 bases between them. The full variable domain, rest sourced from reference TRBV5-6 and TRBJ1-2, is DAGVTQSPTHLIKTRGQQVTLRCSPKSGHDTVSWYQQALGQGPQFIFQYYEEEERQRGNFPDRFSGHQFPNYSSELNVNALLLGDSALYLCASSSDRQDGYTFGSGTRLTVV.

There are a few counts of this clonotype. The V gene is TRBV4-3, the J gene TRBJ2-1; TRBD2 aligns across 7 bases. Germline V gene lookup returns CDR1 LGHNA and CDR2 YSLEER. The CDR3 spans 13 residues. Trimming at V came to 0 bases and at J to 9 bases, leaving 2 bases not matched to a gene. The CDR3 DNA reads TGCGCCAGCAGCCAAGAACCGGGAGGTGAGCAGTTCTTC. It codes for CASSQEPGGEQFF.

The chain combines TRBV10-3 with TRBJ2-5; 11 positions match TRBD2. V trimming: 7 bases; J trimming: 5 bases; junction bases outside the gene matches: 9. The CDR3 is 15 amino acids. Per the germline V gene, CDR1 is ENHRY and CDR2 is SYGVKD. CDR3 DNA: TGTGCCATCAAGGTAGCGGGAGGGCCTGAGGAGACCCAGTACTTC. Residues: CAIKVAGGPEETQYF.

The chain links TRBV20-1 to TRBJ2-3, with D maybe TRBD2 (5 bases). The CDR3 is 16 amino acids. V lost 6 bases to trimming and J lost 2 bases, with 21 bases between them. Germline CDR1 reads DFQATT; CDR2 reads SNEGSKA (reference sequence). The CDR3 is CSAPETPSGYTDTQYF. CDR3 in DNA: TGCAGTGCCCCGGAGACCCCAAGCGGATACACAGATACGCAGTATTTT.

This clonotype was observed a few times. V is TRBV4-2 and J is TRBJ1-4; D gene unclear. CDR1 and CDR2 from the germline V gene are LGHNA and YNFKEQ. V lost 7 bases and J 2 bases, leaving 14 bases between the germline ends. The CDR3 length is 15 residues. CDR3 loop: CASTIRGGTNEKLFF. CDR3 bases: TGTGCCAGCACCATACGGGGTGGGACTAATGAAAAACTGTTTTTT.

This clonotype was detected only a few times. This sequence joins TRBV4-2 and TRBJ2-1, with a possible D match to TRBD1 (7 bases). Per the germline V gene, CDR1 is LGHNA and CDR2 is YNFKEQ. V was trimmed by 4 bases and J by 9 bases, leaving 16 bases between them. The CDR3 is 14 residues long. The chain's CDR3 is CASSLGGQSTEQFF. The CDR3 DNA sequence: TGTGCCAGCAGCCTCGGGGGACAGTCAACTGAGCAGTTCTTC.